This T cell receptor (beta chain) was captured in a study of cytomegalovirus exposure and HLA in healthy donors. Broader study findings: Follow-up analysis later connected one missense variant in DCLRE1C with trimming of TCR beta V- and J-genes.

PCR used 60 Vbeta primers and 13 Jbeta primers. Assay: immunoSEQ multiplex PCR; the TCRdb copy retains only in-frame clones and omits some. The sample consists of about 140,000 clones, roughly 76% of them appearing once. The CDR3 sequence is 16 residues long. With V trimmed by 3 bases and J by 13 bases, 11 bases remained unmatched. In germline, CDR1 is MNHEY, CDR2 SMNVEV (reference sequence). A note on this clone: Antigen: not known.

This chain joins TRBV27 and TRBJ1-6, with 11 bases identical to TRBD1. This TCR came from a middle-aged woman in good health and CMV-seronegative. The sample taken for sequencing was PBMCs. The CDR3, as DNA: TGTGCCAGCAGTTTTTTCCCCGGGACAGGGGGAATCCCCCTCCACTTT. Protein: CASSFFPGTGGIPLHF.